This TCR beta chain was sequenced for a study of blood T cell repertoires in COVID-19. For the study at large: Spain, Italy and the United States supplied samples that represented acute and convalescent COVID-19. T cells, B-cell-depleted T cells, or PBMCs provided the cDNA or gDNA that served as material.

This clone was picked up one time. As originally analysed: For nucleated cells, counts were estimated from reference gene primer amplification. Assay: immunoSEQ multiplex PCR; the TCRdb copy retains only in-frame clones and omits some. V, J and clone size were drawn from that table, and D and trimming were deduced from the DNA. The profile shows fewer than 150,000 clones, around nine tenths of them singletons. CDR3 size: 15 residues. Germline V gives CDR1 SGDLS, CDR2 YYNGEE. Deletions cut 0 bases from V and 8 bases from J, with 14 bases between. Specimen: peripheral blood. This chain links TRBV9 with TRBJ1-4; the D is unclear. The receptor's source is a man in his fifties or sixties with active or convalescent COVID-19. The CDR3 coding sequence is TGTGCCAGCAGCGTAGAAGGCTGGGCTGGGGAAAAACTGTTTTTT. Translating it yields CASSVEGWAGEKLFF.